This T cell receptor (beta chain) came from a study of blood T cell repertoires in COVID-19. V was pared by 3 bases and J by 4 bases, with 6 bases of the junction left unmatched. The CDR3 is 15 amino acids. Germline V gives CDR1 LNHDA, CDR2 SQIVND (reference sequence). Assay: immunoSEQ multiplex PCR; the TCRdb copy retains only in-frame clones and omits some. This sample carries hundreds of thousands of clones, about 86% of them seen once, and the ten largest clones take roughly 6.2%. This sequence was found in a man aged 55 to 70 who had recovered from COVID-19. The V gene is TRBV19, the J gene TRBJ1-2; 9 bases match TRBD1. What was sequenced was peripheral blood. CDR3 in amino acids: CASSIDRGSSYGYTF. The CDR3 nucleotides are TGTGCCAGTAGTATTGACAGGGGGTCTAGCTATGGCTACACCTTC.